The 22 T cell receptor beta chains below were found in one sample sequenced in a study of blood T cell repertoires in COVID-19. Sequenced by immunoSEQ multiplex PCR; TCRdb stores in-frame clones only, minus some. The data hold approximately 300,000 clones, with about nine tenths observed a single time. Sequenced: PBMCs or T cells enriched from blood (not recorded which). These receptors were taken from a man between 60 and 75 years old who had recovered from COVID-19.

CDR3 sequence (DNA): TGTGCCAGCAGCTTAGAACTAGCCTCCTACAATGAGCAGTTCTTC. Translating it yields CASSLELASYNEQFF. This chain connects TRBV11-2 to TRBJ2-1, with D tentatively TRBD2 (6 bases). Between the trimmed V and J ends, which lost 0 bases and 0 bases, there was a span of 6 bases. This CDR3 comprises 15 residues. Germline lookup yields CDR1 SGHAT and CDR2 FQNNGV.

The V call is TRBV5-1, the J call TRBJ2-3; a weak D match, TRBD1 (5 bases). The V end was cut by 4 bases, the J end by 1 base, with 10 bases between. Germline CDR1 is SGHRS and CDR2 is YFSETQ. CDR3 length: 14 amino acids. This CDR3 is CASSPLQGTDTQYF. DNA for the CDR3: TGCGCCAGCAGCCCTTTACAGGGCACAGATACGCAGTATTTT.

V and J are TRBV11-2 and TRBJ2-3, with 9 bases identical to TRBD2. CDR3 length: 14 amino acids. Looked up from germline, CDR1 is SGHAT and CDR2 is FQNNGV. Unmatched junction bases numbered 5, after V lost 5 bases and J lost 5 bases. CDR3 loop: CASSPRLAVDTQYF. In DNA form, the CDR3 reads TGTGCCAGCAGCCCGAGACTAGCGGTAGATACGCAGTATTTT.

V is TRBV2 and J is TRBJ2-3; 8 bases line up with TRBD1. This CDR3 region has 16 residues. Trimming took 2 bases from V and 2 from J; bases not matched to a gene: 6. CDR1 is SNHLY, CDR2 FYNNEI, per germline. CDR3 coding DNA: TGTGCCAGCAGTGAATTGGACAGGGTGTCCACAGATACGCAGTATTTT. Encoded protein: CASSELDRVSTDTQYF. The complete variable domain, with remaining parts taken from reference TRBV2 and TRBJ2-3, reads EPEVTQTPSHQVTQMGQEVILRCVPISNHLYFYWYRQILGQKVEFLVSFYNNEISEKSEIFDDQFSVERPDGSNFTLKIRSTKLEDSAMYFCASSELDRVSTDTQYFGPGTRLTVL.

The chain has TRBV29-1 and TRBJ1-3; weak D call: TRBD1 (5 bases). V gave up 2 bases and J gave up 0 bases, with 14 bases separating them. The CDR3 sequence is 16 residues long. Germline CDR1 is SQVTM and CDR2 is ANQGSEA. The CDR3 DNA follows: TGCAGCGTTGAACCCCCGGGGGGGAGCTCTGGAAACACCATATATTTT. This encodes CSVEPPGGSSGNTIYF.

Written as DNA, the CDR3 is TGTGCCAGCAGTATCTCGGTCTCGGAGGACTACGAGCAGTACTTC. This sequence encodes CASSISVSEDYEQYF. The chain employs TRBV11-1 and TRBJ2-7, with TRBD2 as a possible D gene (5 bases). The CDR3 consists of 15 residues. V was pared by 6 bases and J by 3 bases, with 18 bases between. Germline V CDR1 and CDR2: SGHAT, FQDESV (reference sequence).

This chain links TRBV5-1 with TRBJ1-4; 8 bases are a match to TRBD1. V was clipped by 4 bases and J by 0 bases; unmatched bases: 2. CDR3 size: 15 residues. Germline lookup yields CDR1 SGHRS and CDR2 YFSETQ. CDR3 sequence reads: CASSPDRATNEKLFF. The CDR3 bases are TGCGCCAGCAGCCCGGACAGGGCAACTAATGAAAAACTGTTTTTT.

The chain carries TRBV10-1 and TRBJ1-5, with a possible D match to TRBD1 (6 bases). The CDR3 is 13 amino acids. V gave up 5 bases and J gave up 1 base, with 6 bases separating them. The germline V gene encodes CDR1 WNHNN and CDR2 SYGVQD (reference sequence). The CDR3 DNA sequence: TGCGCCAGCAGTAGGGGGAGCAATCAGCCCCAGCATTTT. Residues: CASSRGSNQPQHF.

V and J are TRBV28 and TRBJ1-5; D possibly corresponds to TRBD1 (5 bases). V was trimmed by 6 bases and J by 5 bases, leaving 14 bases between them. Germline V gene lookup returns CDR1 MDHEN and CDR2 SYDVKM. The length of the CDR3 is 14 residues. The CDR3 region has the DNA TGTGCCAGCAGCCCCCGCGGGACCTATCAGCCCCAGCATTTT. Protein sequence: CASSPRGTYQPQHF. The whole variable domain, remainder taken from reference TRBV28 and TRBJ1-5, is DVKVTQSSRYLVKRTGEKVFLECVQDMDHENMFWYRQDPGLGLRLIYFSYDVKMKEKGDIPEGYSVSREKKERFSLILESASTNQTSMYLCASSPRGTYQPQHFGDGTRLSIL.

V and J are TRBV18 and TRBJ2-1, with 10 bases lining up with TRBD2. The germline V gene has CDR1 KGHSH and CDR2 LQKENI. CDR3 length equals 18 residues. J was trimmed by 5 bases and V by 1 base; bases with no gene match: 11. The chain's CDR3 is CASSPLVPSGSFNNEQFF. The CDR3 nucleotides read TGTGCCAGCTCACCACTGGTCCCTAGCGGGAGCTTCAACAATGAGCAGTTCTTC.

The CDR3, as DNA: TGTGCCAGCAGCGAGACAGGGGTTGAAGCTTTCTTT. This translates into CASSETGVEAFF. The rearrangement joins TRBV11-2 to TRBJ1-1, with 8 bases matching TRBD1. This CDR3 contains 12 residues. Germline values: CDR1 SGHAT, CDR2 FQNNGV. V shed 5 bases and J 7 bases; nucleotides not matched to a gene: 3.

CDR3 coding DNA: TGTGCCACCTATGACTTCGGTAGAGCGGGCACCGGGGAGCTGTTTTTT. It specifies CATYDFGRAGTGELFF. V usage is TRBV19 and J usage is TRBJ2-2; weak D call: TRBD2 (6 bases). Germline-derived CDR1 and CDR2 are LNHDA and SQIVND (reference sequence). The V gene lost 10 bases and the J gene lost 4 bases, with 22 bases spanning the gap. The CDR3 length is 16 residues.

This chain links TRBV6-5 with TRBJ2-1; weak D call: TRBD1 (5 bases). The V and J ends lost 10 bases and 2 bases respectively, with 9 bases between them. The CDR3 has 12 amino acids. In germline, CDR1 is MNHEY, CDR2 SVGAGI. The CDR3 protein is CATQGPYNEQFF. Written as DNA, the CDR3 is TGTGCCACCCAGGGCCCCTACAATGAGCAGTTCTTC.

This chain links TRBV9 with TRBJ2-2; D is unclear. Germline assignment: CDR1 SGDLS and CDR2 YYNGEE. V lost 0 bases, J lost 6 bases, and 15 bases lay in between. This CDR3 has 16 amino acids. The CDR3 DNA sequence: TGTGCCAGCAGCGTAGGACTGGAGATGTTCCCCGGGGAGCTGTTTTTT. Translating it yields CASSVGLEMFPGELFF.

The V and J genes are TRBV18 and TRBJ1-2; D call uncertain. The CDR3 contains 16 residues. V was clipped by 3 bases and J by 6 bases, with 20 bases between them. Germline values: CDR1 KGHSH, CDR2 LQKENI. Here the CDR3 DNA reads TGTGCCAGCTCACCCGCGGGTGAAAGAGCGCACGATGGCTACACCTTC. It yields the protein CASSPAGERAHDGYTF. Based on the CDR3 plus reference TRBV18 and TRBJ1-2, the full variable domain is NAGVMQNPRHLVRRRGQEARLRCSPMKGHSHVYWYRQLPEEGLKFMVYLQKENIIDESGMPKERFSAEFPKEGPSILRIQQVVRGDSAAYFCASSPAGERAHDGYTFGSGTRLTVV.

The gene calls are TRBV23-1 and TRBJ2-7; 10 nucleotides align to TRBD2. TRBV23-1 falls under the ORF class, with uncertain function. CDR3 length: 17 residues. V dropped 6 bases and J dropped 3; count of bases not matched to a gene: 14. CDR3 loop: CASRKAGGPTFNYEQYF. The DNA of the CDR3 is TGCGCCAGCAGGAAAGCGGGAGGGCCGACATTCAACTACGAGCAGTACTTC.

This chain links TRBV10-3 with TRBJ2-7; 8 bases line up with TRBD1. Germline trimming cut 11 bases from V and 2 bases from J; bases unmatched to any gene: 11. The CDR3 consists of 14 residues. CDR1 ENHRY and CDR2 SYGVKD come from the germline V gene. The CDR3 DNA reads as TGTGCCTCCGGGACTGGACAGGGCACCTACGAGCAGTACTTC. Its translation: CASGTGQGTYEQYF.

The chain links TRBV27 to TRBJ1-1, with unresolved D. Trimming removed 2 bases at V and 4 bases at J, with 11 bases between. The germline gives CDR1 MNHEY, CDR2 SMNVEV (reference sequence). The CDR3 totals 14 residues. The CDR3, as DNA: TGTGCCAGCAGTTTAACCATGCACGGCACTGAAGCTTTCTTT. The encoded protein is CASSLTMHGTEAFF.

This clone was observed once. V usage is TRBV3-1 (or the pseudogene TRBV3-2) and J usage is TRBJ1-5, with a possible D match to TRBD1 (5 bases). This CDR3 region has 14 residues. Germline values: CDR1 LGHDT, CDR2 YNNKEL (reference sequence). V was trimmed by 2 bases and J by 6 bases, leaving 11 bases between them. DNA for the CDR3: TGTGCCAGCAGCCAACTGGGGGGGGGTCAGCCCCAGCATTTT. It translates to CASSQLGGGQPQHF.

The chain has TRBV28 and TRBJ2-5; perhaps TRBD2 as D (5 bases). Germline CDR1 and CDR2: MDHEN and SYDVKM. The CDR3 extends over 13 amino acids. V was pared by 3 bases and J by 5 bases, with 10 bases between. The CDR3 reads CASSFGGFETQYF. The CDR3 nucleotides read TGTGCCAGCAGTTTCGGAGGTTTCGAGACCCAGTACTTC.

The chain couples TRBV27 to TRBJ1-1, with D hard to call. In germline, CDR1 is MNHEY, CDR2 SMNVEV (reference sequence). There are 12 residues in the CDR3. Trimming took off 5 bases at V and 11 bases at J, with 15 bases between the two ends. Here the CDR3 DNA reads TGTGCCAGCAGTGCGCTCGGGGTAGAGGCTTTCTTT. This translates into CASSALGVEAFF.

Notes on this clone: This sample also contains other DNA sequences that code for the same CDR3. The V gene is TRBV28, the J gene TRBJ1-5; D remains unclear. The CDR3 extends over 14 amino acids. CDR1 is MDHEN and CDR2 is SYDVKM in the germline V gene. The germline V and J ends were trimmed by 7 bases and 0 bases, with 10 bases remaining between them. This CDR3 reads CASTPGGSNQPQHF. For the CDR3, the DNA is TGTGCCAGCACCCCGGGAGGTAGCAATCAGCCCCAGCATTTT.